The 14 T cell receptor beta chains given below trace back to one sample, sequenced in a study of response to subunit inactivated influenza vaccine. TCRdb passed the RT-PCR reads through MiXCR, listing each CDR3 protein once. The sample includes about 570,000 distinct CDR3 sequences, 12% seen only once; the top ten take roughly 10%. Sequences were derived from PBMCs from blood, sampled on the day of vaccination. The receptor set was obtained from a man in his forties or fifties who received an inactivated influenza vaccine.

The chain combines TRBV29-1 with TRBJ2-2, with TRBD2 matching 7 bases. Looked up from germline, CDR1 is SQVTM and CDR2 is ANQGSEA. V dropped 5 bases and J dropped 4; count of bases not matched to a gene: 13. The CDR3 runs to 16 residues. The CDR3 nucleotides are TGCAGCGTTTTGTTTCAGGTGGTAGCGGGCACCGGGGAGCTGTTTTTT. This translates into CSVLFQVVAGTGELFF.

This clonotype showed up just a few times. The chain joins TRBV20-1 to TRBJ1-2; D is possibly TRBD1 (5 bases). The CDR3 is 13 residues long. Germline CDR1 DFQATT, CDR2 SNEGSKA (reference sequence). Trimming pared 6 bases from V and 5 bases from J, leaving 16 bases between. CDR3 in DNA: TGCAGTGCAAGGTCGGGGGGTCTGTATGGCTACACCTTC. Translating gives CSARSGGLYGYTF.

This clonotype has more than one count but fewer than ten. Mismatch with germline at one junction end may stem from a read error. The V call is TRBV12-3 or TRBV12-4, the J call TRBJ2-1; TRBD2 is a possible D gene (6 bases). The CDR3 has 15 residues. DNA of the CDR3: TGTTCCAGCAGTCCCAGTAGTACTAGCAACAATGAGCAGTTCTTC. Protein sequence: CSSSPSSTSNNEQFF.

This clonotype was found a few times. The rearrangement uses TRBV5-1 and TRBJ1-4; 7 bases agree with TRBD1. The CDR3 extends over 15 amino acids. V trimming: 2 bases; J trimming: 4 bases; junction bases outside the gene matches: 5. CDR1 is SGHRS and CDR2 is YFSETQ in the germline V gene. CDR3 coding DNA: TGCGCCAGCAGCTTTACGGGACAGAGTAATGAAAAACTGTTTTTT. Translated: CASSFTGQSNEKLFF.

The chain has TRBV20-1 and TRBJ2-7; TRBD1 might be the D (5 bases). The CDR3 has 13 residues. Germline V gene sequence: CDR1 DFQATT, CDR2 SNEGSKA (reference sequence). Between the trimmed V and J ends, which lost 4 bases and 5 bases, there was a span of 15 bases. For the CDR3, the DNA is TGCAGTGCTATAGGGCAGGGCGTCGACGAGCAGTACTTC. Encoded protein: CSAIGQGVDEQYF.

The CDR3 loop reads CASSYVQGNTGELFF. CDR3 nucleotides: TGTGCCAGCAGTTACGTACAGGGAAACACCGGGGAGCTGTTTTTT. The rearrangement uses TRBV6-5 and TRBJ2-2; D is perhaps TRBD1 (6 bases). The CDR3 is 15 amino acids. V lost 2 bases to trimming and J lost 2 bases, with 9 bases between them. Germline V gene lookup returns CDR1 MNHEY and CDR2 SVGAGI.

This clonotype showed up just a few times. This chain uses TRBV7-2 with TRBJ2-1; tentative D call: TRBD2 (6 bases). Germline V gives CDR1 SGHTA, CDR2 FQGNSA. This CDR3 is built from 15 residues. The ends were cut back, 4 bases at V and 0 bases at J, with 10 bases in the middle. The DNA of the CDR3 is TGTGCCAGCAGCTCATACGGGAGCTCCTACAATGAGCAGTTCTTC. Translation gives CASSSYGSSYNEQFF.

This clonotype was seen more than once but under ten times. The rearrangement joins TRBV7-9 to TRBJ2-7, with D possibly being TRBD2 (6 bases). The CDR3 contains 13 residues. The V and J ends lost 5 bases and 5 bases respectively, with 13 bases between them. Germline CDR1 and CDR2: SEHNR and FQNEAQ (reference sequence). CDR3 sequence reads: CASSPGTYHEQYF. For the CDR3, the DNA is TGTGCCAGCAGCCCTGGGACTTACCACGAGCAGTACTTC.

The J gene is TRBJ1-6, the V gene TRBV28; unclear D gene. Looked up from germline, CDR1 is MDHEN and CDR2 is SYDVKM. The CDR3 runs to 10 residues. V was cut by 8 bases and J by 18 bases, with 14 bases left in between. The CDR3 region has the DNA TGTGCCAGCGGCCATAGGCGGACCCACTTT. Amino acids: CASGHRRTHF.

The rearrangement links TRBV7-2 to TRBJ2-5, with D hard to call. The CDR3 is 14 residues long. The germline V gene encodes CDR1 SGHTA and CDR2 FQGNSA. Trimming stripped 1 base from V and 0 bases from J, with 6 bases between. As DNA, the CDR3 is TGTGCCAGCAGCTTAGACAAAAACCAAGAGACCCAGTACTTC. Translated, it gives CASSLDKNQETQYF.

The V and J genes are TRBV6-9 and TRBJ1-3; unclear D gene. The CDR3 extends over 17 amino acids. Per germline, CDR1 MNHGY and CDR2 SVAAGI. The V end was cut by 6 bases, the J end by 0 bases, with 18 bases between. As DNA, the CDR3 is TGTGCCAGCAGACCCTACTCGGAGCCGAACTCTGGAAACACCATATATTTT. Residues: CASRPYSEPNSGNTIYF.

There are a few counts of this clonotype. This chain uses TRBV27 with TRBJ2-2; D may be TRBD1 (6 bases). Deletions cut 5 bases from V and 7 bases from J, with 17 bases between. Germline-derived CDR1 and CDR2 are MNHEY and SMNVEV (reference sequence). The CDR3 spans 15 residues. CDR3 nucleotide sequence: TGTGCCAGCAGTCTACCAGCCGCAGGGGACGGGGAGCTGTTTTTT. It encodes CASSLPAAGDGELFF.

This clonotype was recorded a few times. The CDR3: CATSDFPSGDQETQYF. CDR3 coding DNA: TGTGCCACCAGTGATTTCCCTAGCGGGGACCAAGAGACCCAGTACTTC. This chain links TRBV24-1 with TRBJ2-5, with TRBD2 identical over 9 bases. Unmatched junction bases numbered 2, after V lost 1 base and J lost 0 bases. CDR3 length: 16 residues. Germline lookup yields CDR1 KGHDR and CDR2 SFDVKD.

V is TRBV10-3 and J is TRBJ2-1, with TRBD2 as a possible D gene (6 bases). Germline values: CDR1 ENHRY, CDR2 SYGVKD. The CDR3 loop spans 12 amino acids. Trimming removed 2 bases from V and 10 bases from J, with 9 bases in between. For the CDR3, the DNA is TGTGCCATCAGTGAGGGACTACGCGAGCAGTTCTTC. This encodes CAISEGLREQFF.